The T cell receptor (beta chain) under discussion was sequenced for a study of blood T cell repertoires in COVID-19. Study in general: Samples taken during acute and convalescent COVID-19 were collected in the United States, Italy and Spain. PBMCs, B-cell-depleted T cells, or T cells were the source of the cDNA or gDNA that made up the material.

V was trimmed by 5 bases and J by 3 bases, leaving 20 bases between them. The CDR3 spans 16 residues. Per germline, CDR1 MNHEY and CDR2 SMNVEV (reference sequence). As processed by the authors: Reference gene primer amplification gave nucleated cell count estimates. Profiling relied on immunoSEQ multiplex PCR, and the TCRdb table lists in-frame clones only, not all of them. The V and J calls and clone size were taken over from that table, and D and trimming were inferred from the DNA. Of fewer than 130,000 clones in the sample, 70% to 80% are singletons; the top ten hold less than 25%. What was sequenced was peripheral blood. The sequence was obtained from a man between 70 and 80 years old with active or convalescent COVID-19. The rearrangement links TRBV27 to TRBJ2-7; tentatively, D is TRBD2 (6 bases). CDR3 sequence: CASSPSSGTPYYEQYF. CDR3 nucleotide sequence: TGTGCCAGCAGTCCCTCCTCCGGGACTCCTTACTACGAGCAGTACTTC.